This TCR beta chain was profiled in a study of shared clonotypes between healthy human individuals. The germline gives CDR1 KGHSH, CDR2 LQKENI. The CDR3 has 15 residues. Trimming left V 5 bases short and J 0 bases short, with 11 bases between. Repertoires were generated with immunoSEQ multiplex PCR, while TCRdb's copy carries only in-frame clones and drops some. The data contain around 1.1 million clones, roughly 80% of them singletons. The sequence derives from a man aged 18 to 30 in good health. Some clones in this sample may be carry-over from other donors' samples. The chain uses TRBV18 and TRBJ1-3, with D possibly matching TRBD1 (5 bases). The sequencing input was memory CD4+ T cells from PBMCs. This sample's subset: CD45RA-negative fraction. The CDR3 DNA reads as TGTGCCAGCTCAAGGGGAGGGACCTCTGGAAACACCATATATTTT. Residues: CASSRGGTSGNTIYF.